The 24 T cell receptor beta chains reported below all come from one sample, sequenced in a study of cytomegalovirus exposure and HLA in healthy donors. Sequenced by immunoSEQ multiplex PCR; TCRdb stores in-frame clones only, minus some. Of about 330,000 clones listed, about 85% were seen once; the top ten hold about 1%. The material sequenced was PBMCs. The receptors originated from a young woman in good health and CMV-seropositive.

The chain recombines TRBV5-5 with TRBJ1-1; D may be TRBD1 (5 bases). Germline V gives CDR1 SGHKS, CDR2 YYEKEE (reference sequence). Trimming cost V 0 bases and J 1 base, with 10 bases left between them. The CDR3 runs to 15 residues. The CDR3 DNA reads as TGTGCCAGCAGCTTGGTCCAGGGACCGAACACTGAAGCTTTCTTT. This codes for CASSLVQGPNTEAFF.

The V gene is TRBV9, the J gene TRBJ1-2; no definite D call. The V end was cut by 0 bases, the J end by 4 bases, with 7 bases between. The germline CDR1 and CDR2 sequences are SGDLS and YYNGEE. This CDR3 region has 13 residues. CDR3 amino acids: CASSVEGGYGYTF. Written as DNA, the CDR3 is TGTGCCAGCAGCGTAGAGGGTGGCTATGGCTACACCTTC.

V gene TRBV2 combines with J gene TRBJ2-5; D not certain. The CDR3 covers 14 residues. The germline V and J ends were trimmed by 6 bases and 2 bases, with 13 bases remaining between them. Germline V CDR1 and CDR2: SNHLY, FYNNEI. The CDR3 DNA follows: TGTGCCAGCAGGGGGTGGGCGATGCAAGAGACCCAGTACTTC. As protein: CASRGWAMQETQYF.

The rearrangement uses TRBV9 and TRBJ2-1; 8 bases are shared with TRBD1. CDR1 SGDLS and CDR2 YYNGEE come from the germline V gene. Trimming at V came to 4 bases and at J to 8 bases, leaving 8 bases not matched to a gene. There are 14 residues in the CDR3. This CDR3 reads CASSPRTGRDEQFF. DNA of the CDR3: TGTGCCAGCAGCCCCCGGACAGGGCGCGATGAGCAGTTCTTC.

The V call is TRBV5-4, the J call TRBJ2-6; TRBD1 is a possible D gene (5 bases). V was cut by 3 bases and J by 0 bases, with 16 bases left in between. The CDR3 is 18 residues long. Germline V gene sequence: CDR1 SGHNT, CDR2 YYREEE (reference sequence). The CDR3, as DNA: TGTGCCAGCAGCTCCACTGCAGGGTCCCCCTCTGGGGCCAACGTCCTGACTTTC. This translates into CASSSTAGSPSGANVLTF.

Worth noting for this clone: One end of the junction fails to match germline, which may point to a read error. In DNA, the CDR3 is TGTGCCAGCAGCTTAAGAGGCAACCAGCCCCAGCATTTT. It translates to CASSLRGNQPQHF. This rearrangement joins TRBV7-9 to TRBJ1-5; D not resolved. The CDR3 extends over 13 amino acids. Germline CDR1 is SEHNR and CDR2 is FQNEAQ (reference sequence).

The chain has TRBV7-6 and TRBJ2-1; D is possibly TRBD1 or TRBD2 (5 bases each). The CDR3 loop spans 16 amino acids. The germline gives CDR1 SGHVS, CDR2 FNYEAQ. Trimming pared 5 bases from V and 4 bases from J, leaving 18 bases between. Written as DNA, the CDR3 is TGTGCCAGCAGCCCGCTTTCAGGGAGTAATTACAATGAGCAGTTCTTC. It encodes CASSPLSGSNYNEQFF.

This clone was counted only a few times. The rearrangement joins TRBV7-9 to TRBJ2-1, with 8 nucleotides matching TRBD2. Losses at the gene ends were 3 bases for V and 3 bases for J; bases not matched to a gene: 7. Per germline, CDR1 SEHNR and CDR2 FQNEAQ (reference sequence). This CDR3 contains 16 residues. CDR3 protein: CASSFAAGENYNEQFF. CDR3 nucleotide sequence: TGTGCCAGCAGCTTTGCAGCGGGGGAAAACTACAATGAGCAGTTCTTC.

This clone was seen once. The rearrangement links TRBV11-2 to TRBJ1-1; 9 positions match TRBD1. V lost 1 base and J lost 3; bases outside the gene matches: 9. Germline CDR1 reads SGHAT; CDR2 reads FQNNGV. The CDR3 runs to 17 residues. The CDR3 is CASSLVGRNRGHTEAFF. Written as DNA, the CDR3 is TGTGCCAGCAGCTTAGTAGGACGGAACAGGGGGCACACTGAAGCTTTCTTT. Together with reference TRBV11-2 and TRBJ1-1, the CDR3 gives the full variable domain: EAGVAQSPRYKIIEKRQSVAFWCNPISGHATLYWYQQILGQGPKLLIQFQNNGVVDDSQLPKDRFSAERLKGVDSTLKIQPAKLEDSAVYLCASSLVGRNRGHTEAFFGQGTRLTVV.

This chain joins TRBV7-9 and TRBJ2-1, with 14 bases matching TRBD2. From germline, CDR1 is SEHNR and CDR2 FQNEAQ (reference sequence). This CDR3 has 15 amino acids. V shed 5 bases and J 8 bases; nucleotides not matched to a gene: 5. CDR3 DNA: TGTGCCAGCAGCGCAGGACTAGCGGGAGGCCATGAGCAGTTCTTC. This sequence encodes CASSAGLAGGHEQFF.

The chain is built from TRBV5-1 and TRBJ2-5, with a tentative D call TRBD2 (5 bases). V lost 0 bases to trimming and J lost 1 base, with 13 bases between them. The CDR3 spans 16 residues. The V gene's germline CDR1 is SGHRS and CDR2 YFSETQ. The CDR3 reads CASSLAPAGSQETQYF. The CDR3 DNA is TGCGCCAGCAGCTTGGCGCCCGCGGGTTCCCAAGAGACCCAGTACTTC.

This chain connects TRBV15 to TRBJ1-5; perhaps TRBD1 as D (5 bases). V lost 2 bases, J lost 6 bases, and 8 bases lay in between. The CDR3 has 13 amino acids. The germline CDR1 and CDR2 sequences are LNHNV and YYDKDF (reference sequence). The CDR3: CATSRITGQPQHF. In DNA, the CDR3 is TGTGCCACCAGCAGAATAACAGGTCAGCCCCAGCATTTT.

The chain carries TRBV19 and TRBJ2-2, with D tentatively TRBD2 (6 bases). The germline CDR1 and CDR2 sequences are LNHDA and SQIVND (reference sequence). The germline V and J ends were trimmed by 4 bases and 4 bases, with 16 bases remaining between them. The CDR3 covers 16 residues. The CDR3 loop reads CASSTPGTHVTGELFF. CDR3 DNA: TGTGCCAGTAGTACCCCCGGGACTCACGTCACCGGGGAGCTGTTTTTT.

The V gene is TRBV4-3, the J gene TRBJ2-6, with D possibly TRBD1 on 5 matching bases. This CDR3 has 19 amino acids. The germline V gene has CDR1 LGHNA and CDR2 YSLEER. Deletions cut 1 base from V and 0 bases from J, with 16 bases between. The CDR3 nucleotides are TGCGCCAGCAGCCAAGTGTTCCTGGGGCAAAGCTCTGGGGCCAACGTCCTGACTTTC. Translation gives CASSQVFLGQSSGANVLTF.

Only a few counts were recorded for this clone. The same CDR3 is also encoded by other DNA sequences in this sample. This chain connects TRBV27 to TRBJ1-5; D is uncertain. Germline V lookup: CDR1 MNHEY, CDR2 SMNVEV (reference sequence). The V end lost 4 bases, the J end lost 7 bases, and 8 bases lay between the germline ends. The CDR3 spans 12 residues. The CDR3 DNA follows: TGTGCCAGCAGTTCCCCCGGGCAGCCCCAGCATTTT. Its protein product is CASSSPGQPQHF.

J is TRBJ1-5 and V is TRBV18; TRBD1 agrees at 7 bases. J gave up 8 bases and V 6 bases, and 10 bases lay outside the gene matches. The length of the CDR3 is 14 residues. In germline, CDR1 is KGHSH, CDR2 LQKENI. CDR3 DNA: TGTGCCAGCTCGCACAAGGGGGCCCCTGAGCCCCAGCATTTT. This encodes CASSHKGAPEPQHF.

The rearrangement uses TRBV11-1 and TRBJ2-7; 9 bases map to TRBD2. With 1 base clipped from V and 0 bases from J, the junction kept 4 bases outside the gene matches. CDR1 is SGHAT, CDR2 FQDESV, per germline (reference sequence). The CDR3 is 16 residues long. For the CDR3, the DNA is TGTGCCAGCAGCTTAGGTTTTAGCGGGAGCTCCTACGAGCAGTACTTC. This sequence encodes CASSLGFSGSSYEQYF.

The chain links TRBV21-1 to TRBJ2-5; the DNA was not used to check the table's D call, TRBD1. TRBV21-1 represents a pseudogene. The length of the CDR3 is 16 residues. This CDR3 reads CASSSRRWATIETQYF. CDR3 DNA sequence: TGTGCCAGCAGCTCACGAAGGTGGGCGACAATAGAGACCCAGTACTTC.

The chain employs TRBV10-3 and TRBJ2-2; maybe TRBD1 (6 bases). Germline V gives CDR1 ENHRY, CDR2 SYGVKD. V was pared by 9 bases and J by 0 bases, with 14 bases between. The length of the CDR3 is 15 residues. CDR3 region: CAILQGDANTGELFF. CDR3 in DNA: TGTGCCATTCTACAGGGTGACGCGAACACCGGGGAGCTGTTTTTT.

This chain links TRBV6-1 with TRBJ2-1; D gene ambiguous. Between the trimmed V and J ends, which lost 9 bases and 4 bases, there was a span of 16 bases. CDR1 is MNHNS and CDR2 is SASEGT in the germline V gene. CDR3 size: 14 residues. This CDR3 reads CASLAVDGYNEQFF. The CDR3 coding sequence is TGTGCCAGTCTCGCTGTAGACGGATACAATGAGCAGTTCTTC.

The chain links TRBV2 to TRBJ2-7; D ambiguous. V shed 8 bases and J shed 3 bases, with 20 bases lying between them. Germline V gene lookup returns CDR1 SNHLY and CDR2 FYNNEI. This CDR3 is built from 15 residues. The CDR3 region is CASLEGPSEVYEQYF. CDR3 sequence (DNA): TGTGCCAGCCTAGAAGGTCCGAGCGAGGTCTACGAGCAGTACTTC. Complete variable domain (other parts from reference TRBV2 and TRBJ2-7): EPEVTQTPSHQVTQMGQEVILRCVPISNHLYFYWYRQILGQKVEFLVSFYNNEISEKSEIFDDQFSVERPDGSNFTLKIRSTKLEDSAMYFCASLEGPSEVYEQYFGPGTRLTVT.

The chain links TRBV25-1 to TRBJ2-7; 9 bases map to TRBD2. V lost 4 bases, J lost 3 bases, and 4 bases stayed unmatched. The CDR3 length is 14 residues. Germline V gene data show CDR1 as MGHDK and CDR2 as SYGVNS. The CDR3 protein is CASSGLAGIYEQYF. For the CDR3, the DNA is TGTGCCAGCAGTGGTCTAGCGGGGATCTACGAGCAGTACTTC.

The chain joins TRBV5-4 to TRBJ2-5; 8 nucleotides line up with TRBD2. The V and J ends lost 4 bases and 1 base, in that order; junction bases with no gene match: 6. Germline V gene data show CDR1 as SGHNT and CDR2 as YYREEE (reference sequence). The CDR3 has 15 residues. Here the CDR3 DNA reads TGTGCCAGCAGCGAACCCGGGGGGGCCCAAGAGACCCAGTACTTC. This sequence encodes CASSEPGGAQETQYF. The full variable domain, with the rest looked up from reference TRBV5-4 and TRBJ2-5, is ETGVTQSPTHLIKTRGQQVTLRCSSQSGHNTVSWYQQALGQGPQFIFQYYREEENGRGNFPPRFSGLQFPNYSSELNVNALELDDSALYLCASSEPGGAQETQYFGPGTRLLVL.

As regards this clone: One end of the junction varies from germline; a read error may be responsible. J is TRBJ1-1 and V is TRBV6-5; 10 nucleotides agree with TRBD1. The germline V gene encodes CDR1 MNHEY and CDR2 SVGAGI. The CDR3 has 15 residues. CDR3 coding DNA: TGTGCCGGCAGTTATATCGGGACAGGGGACACTGAAGCTTTCTTT. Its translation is CAGSYIGTGDTEAFF.